This T cell receptor beta chain was sequenced during a study of blood T cell repertoires in COVID-19. TCRdb keeps only in-frame clones here, not all; method: immunoSEQ multiplex PCR. Of 200,000 or so clones listed, 79% are singletons. This clone was detected only once. V gave up 1 base and J gave up 1 base; unmatched junction bases: 4. The CDR3 length is 16 residues. Per germline, CDR1 SGHTA and CDR2 FQGNSA. The chain carries TRBV7-2 and TRBJ2-3; 8 nucleotides line up with TRBD1. The sequence was obtained from a man aged 55 to 70 with active or convalescent COVID-19. The sequenced material came from peripheral blood. In DNA form, the CDR3 reads TGTGCCAGCAGCTTAGTTGGGACAGGAGGCACAGATACGCAGTATTTT. Encoded protein: CASSLVGTGGTDTQYF.